This TCR beta chain was identified during a study of cytomegalovirus exposure and HLA in healthy donors. Germline lookup yields CDR1 SGHNT and CDR2 YYREEE (reference sequence). With 0 bases clipped from V and 1 base from J, the junction kept 7 bases outside the gene matches. This CDR3 spans 18 amino acids. Every donor was a healthy person donating bone marrow. The PCR employed 60 Vbeta primers together with 13 Jbeta primers. The table came from immunoSEQ multiplex PCR; TCRdb's copy has only in-frame clones and leaves some out. The sample includes about 100,000 clones, 70% to 80% of them seen just once.

V usage is TRBV5-4 and J usage is TRBJ1-2; the match to TRBD1 covers 12 bases. The sample consisted of PBMCs. The TCR sequence derives from a female donor in good health and CMV-seropositive. CDR3 amino acids: CASSLGLGQGASNYGYTF. DNA for the CDR3: TGTGCCAGCAGCTTGGGTTTGGGACAGGGGGCTAGTAACTATGGCTACACCTTC.